A selection of T cell receptor beta chains follows, all from one sample in a study of T cell responses to AZD1222 COVID-19 vaccine. Clones were read by immunoSEQ multiplex PCR, and TCRdb kept only the in-frame ones, dropping some. The sample consists of 84,000 or so clones, around 86% of them appearing once. This sample comprised peripheral blood, obtained on day 0 of AZD1222 vaccination. The receptors were sampled from an adult in good health. Both conserved end residues are part of each CDR3. Fields, in order: V gene, clone size, D gene, J gene, CDR3 DNA, CDR3 protein. D genes are given only for firm matches. Only some rows state a clone size, as once, few, many or a class for expanded clones.

>TRBV19|.|.|TRBJ2-1
TGTGCCAGTAGTATAGAAGGGATTGGCCGGCAGTTCTTC
CASSIEGIGRQFF
>TRBV30|.|.|TRBJ1-2
TGTGCCTGGACCAGAGGGCCGGAGGCTAACTATGGCTACACCTTC
CAWTRGPEANYGYTF
>TRBV7-9|once|TRBD1|TRBJ1-2
TGTGCCAGCAGCTTAAGAAGGGACAGAACACCTGGCTACACCTTC
CASSLRRDRTPGYTF
>TRBV10-3|.|.|TRBJ2-7
TGTGCCATCAGCGAACCGGGACTCGACTACGAGCAGTACTTC
CAISEPGLDYEQYF
>TRBV28|.|TRBD2|TRBJ2-3
TGTGCCAGCAGTATGGGGGGGATTATCTCCACAGATACGCAGTATTTT
CASSMGGIISTDTQYF
>TRBV27|.|TRBD1|TRBJ2-7
TGTGCCAGCAGTAAGTGGACAGGGAAGAGCTACGAGCAGTACTTC
CASSKWTGKSYEQYF
>TRBV5-6|.|TRBD1|TRBJ1-2
TGTGCCAGCAGCTTTAAAAATCAGGGGGTACGGAACTATGGCTACACCTTC
CASSFKNQGVRNYGYTF
>TRBV19|.|.|TRBJ2-1
TGTGCCAGTAGTATCTCCCCTAGCTCCTACAATGAGCAGTTCTTC
CASSISPSSYNEQFF
>TRBV29-1|.|.|TRBJ2-1
TGCAGCGTTGTTATCCACAATGAGCAGTTCTTC
CSVVIHNEQFF
>TRBV6-1|.|TRBD1|TRBJ1-6
TGTGCCAGCAGAGAAGACAGGGACTATAATTCACCCCTCCACTTT
CASREDRDYNSPLHF
>TRBV10-3|.|TRBD1|TRBJ1-5
TGTGCCATCAGTGCGGACAGGGGACCCAATCAGCCCCAGCATTTT
CAISADRGPNQPQHF
>TRBV28|.|.|TRBJ2-7
TGTGCCAGCAGTTTTTCTGGCAGGGGATACGAGCAGTACTTC
CASSFSGRGYEQYF
>TRBV28|.|TRBD2|TRBJ2-1
TGTGCCAGCAGCCCCCCTAGCGGGAGTATAAATGAGCAGTTCTTC
CASSPPSGSINEQFF
>TRBV5-4|few|.|TRBJ2-1
TGTGCCAGCAGCTTTGGGAGGAATGAGCAGTTCTTC
CASSFGRNEQFF
>TRBV18|.|.|TRBJ1-4
TGTGCCAGCTCACTCCGGGACGGTGAAAAACTGTTTTTT
CASSLRDGEKLFF
>TRBV5-1|.|.|TRBJ1-1
TGCGCCAGCAGCTTTAAAGGGGACACTGAAGCTTTCTTT
CASSFKGDTEAFF
>TRBV7-8|once|.|TRBJ2-7
TGTGCCAGCAGCTTAAGCGGAAACTACGAGCAGTACTTC
CASSLSGNYEQYF
>TRBV15|.|.|TRBJ2-3
TGTGCCACCAGCAGAGATATGGGAACCACAGATACGCAGTATTTT
CATSRDMGTTDTQYF
>TRBV30|once|.|TRBJ2-4
TGTGCCTGGAGTAACCCGAGACGAAAAAACATTCAGTACTTC
CAWSNPRRKNIQYF
>TRBV19|.|TRBD2|TRBJ2-7
TGTGCCAGTAGTCAGGGCGGGAGATCCTACGAGCAGTACTTC
CASSQGGRSYEQYF
>TRBV12-2|.|.|TRBJ2-3
TGTGCAAGTCGCCCCCGCCCGAAGACTAGCGGGCCACTCAGGGGCACAGATACGCAGTATTTT
CASRPRPKTSGPLRGTDTQYF
>TRBV5-4|.|.|TRBJ1-5
TGTGCCAGCAGCTTGGGACCTATGGGAGGCAATCAGCCCCAGCATTTT
CASSLGPMGGNQPQHF
>TRBV9|once|.|TRBJ1-1
TGTGCCAGCAGCGTCGGGACTTTGAACACTGAAGCTTTCTTT
CASSVGTLNTEAFF
>TRBV6-2/TRBV6-3|.|.|TRBJ2-4
TGTGCCAGCAGCCCAGTAGGAGGGACCCTAGCCAAAAACATTCAGTACTTC
CASSPVGGTLAKNIQYF
>TRBV19|.|.|TRBJ2-7
TGTGCCAGTAGCCAAGGGCACTCCTCGTTTCCCTACGAGCAGTACTTC
CASSQGHSSFPYEQYF
>TRBV19|few|.|TRBJ1-1
TGTGCCAGTAGTCGCCCGGGGAACACTGAAGCTTTCTTT
CASSRPGNTEAFF
>TRBV6-2/TRBV6-3|.|TRBD2|TRBJ2-1
TGTGCCAGCAGTTACTGGACTAGCGGGAGGGCTTATGAGCAGTTCTTC
CASSYWTSGRAYEQFF
>TRBV6-5|.|.|TRBJ2-5
TGTGCCAGCACCAAAGGTCCCAGGTGGGAGACCCAGTACTTC
CASTKGPRWETQYF
>TRBV2|.|.|TRBJ1-1
TGTGCCAGCACCGTAGGTCCAAGGGGCACTGAAGCTTTCTTT
CASTVGPRGTEAFF
>TRBV30|few|.|TRBJ1-5
TGTGCCTGGAACAGGGAGGACAATCAGCCCCAGCATTTT
CAWNREDNQPQHF
>TRBV10-3|.|.|TRBJ2-4
TGTGCCATCAGTGAGTCCGGCCAAAAAAACATTCAGTACTTC
CAISESGQKNIQYF
>TRBV3-1/TRBV3-2|few|TRBD1|TRBJ1-2
TGTGCCAGCAGCCAGGGCAGGGGGAAGTATGGCTACACCTTC
CASSQGRGKYGYTF
>TRBV6-1|.|.|TRBJ1-5
TGTGCCAGCAGTGAACGGGGAGTAGGTCAGCCCCAGCATTTT
CASSERGVGQPQHF
>TRBV2|.|.|TRBJ1-1
TGTGCCAGCAGTAACAGGGAGAACACTGAAGCTTTCTTT
CASSNRENTEAFF
>TRBV27|.|.|TRBJ2-2
TGTGCCAGCAGTTTCCGAACTCCCGGGGAGCTGTTTTTT
CASSFRTPGELFF
>TRBV29-1|few|.|TRBJ2-3
TGCAGCGTTGAAGGCGCGCCTCCGGCCCCAGATACGCAGTATTTT
CSVEGAPPAPDTQYF
>TRBV4-2|few|.|TRBJ1-4
TGTGCCAGCAGCCAAGATTGGGGGAGTGGGTCTAATGAAAAACTGTTTTTT
CASSQDWGSGSNEKLFF
>TRBV11-3|.|TRBD1|TRBJ1-5
TGTGCCAGCAGCTTATCTACAGTATGGTGTGACAGGGTTAATCAGCCCCAGCATTTT
CASSLSTVWCDRVNQPQHF
>TRBV7-2|.|.|TRBJ2-2
TGTGCCAGCAGCTTACAGCGTCACACCGGGGAGCTGTTTTTT
CASSLQRHTGELFF
>TRBV30|.|.|TRBJ1-2
TGTGCCTGGAGTGTTTTCCGGGAGGAAGGCTACACCTTC
CAWSVFREEGYTF
>TRBV5-1|.|TRBD1|TRBJ1-1
TGCGCCAGCAGCACGCCGGACAGGGGCACTGAAGCTTTCTTT
CASSTPDRGTEAFF
>TRBV7-2|.|.|TRBJ1-1
TGTGCCAGCAGCAAGTTAGAGTTAGAGGTTAACACTGAAGCTTTCTTT
CASSKLELEVNTEAFF
>TRBV28|.|.|TRBJ1-5
TGTGCCAGCACCACCAGACTTCAGCCCCAGCATTTT
CASTTRLQPQHF
>TRBV28|.|TRBD1|TRBJ2-7
TGTGCCAGCAGACTGACAGGGGCCTACGAGCAGTACTTC
CASRLTGAYEQYF
>TRBV12-3/TRBV12-4|.|.|TRBJ1-5
TGTGCCAGCAGTTTGGGGGGGCCCCAGCATTTT
CASSLGGPQHF
>TRBV2|.|.|TRBJ2-3
TGTGCCAGCAGTGGACTGGGAACAGATACGCAGTATTTT
CASSGLGTDTQYF
>TRBV10-3|once|.|TRBJ1-1
TGTGCCATCAGTGAGTCTGTCCAGGGGCAGTTACAAGCTTTCTTT
CAISESVQGQLQAFF
>TRBV28|few|.|TRBJ1-6
TGTGCCAGCAGTTTTTTTCCAGTTATGGATCGAAATTCACCCCTCCACTTT
CASSFFPVMDRNSPLHF
>TRBV7-9|.|.|TRBJ2-5
TGTGCCAGCAGTATAGAGCCACAAGAGACCCAGTACTTC
CASSIEPQETQYF
>TRBV5-1|.|.|TRBJ2-7
TGCGCCAGCAGCATTGGTCAAACCCCCGTGCAGTACTTC
CASSIGQTPVQYF
>TRBV10-3|.|.|TRBJ1-4
TGTGCCATCAGCTTGGATGGATCTAATGAAAAACTGTTTTTT
CAISLDGSNEKLFF
>TRBV28|.|.|TRBJ1-1
TGTGCCAGCAGTCCGACAGGTACTGAAGCTTTCTTT
CASSPTGTEAFF
>TRBV28|.|.|TRBJ2-5
TGTGCCAGTACCCGTGGAGGGCAAGAGACCCAGTACTTC
CASTRGGQETQYF